The following is a TCR beta chain sequence with its context. This clonotype occurred a few times. Its recognized antigen is unknown. Base qualities are missing; no much larger clone stands one base away. This entry is derived from a study of identical twins (dated by TCRdb to 2016 to 2017). General notes on the study: To test whether fetal clonotypes persist, the study used deep sequencing on TCR alpha and beta repertoires from monozygotic twins, unrelated adults of various ages, and cord blood. Replicate twin experiments were performed at different times using different library preparation protocols to rule out contamination. Broad study findings and their caveats: Fewer insertions were carried by abundant cord blood beta clonotypes, a similar but weaker trend appeared in young adult naive repertoires, and no such trend appeared in memory repertoires. Compared with coincidental sharing between unrelated individuals, out-of-frame TCR alpha sequences shared between twins showed an excess of sequences with low generation probability. In beta out-of-frame sequences, excess twin sharing was weaker, because having fewer shared sequences lowered the signal-to-noise ratio. Conclusions relied on cross-sectional statistical analysis, since the same donors could not be followed over many years. Zero-insertion analyses could be partly confounded by invariant T cells such as MAIT and iNKT, although diverse VJ usage argued against such confounding for most clonotypes. In monozygotic twins, recombination models systematically underestimated out-of-frame TCR alpha sharing, but the models matched the sharing seen between unrelated individuals.

The library was produced with 5' RACE. Reads for this sample came from an Illumina HiSeq 2000. Template switching introduced a universal primer binding site; the final cDNA contained a unique molecular identifier, enabling accurate counting of TCR cDNA molecules. First-strand cDNA for TCR alpha and beta chains was synthesized from specific primers in the conserved constant-segment region. To control for contamination, every cDNA library carried two barcodes: a SMART-Mk sample barcode plus Illumina barcodes. TruSeq adapter sequences along with Illumina sample barcodes were introduced in two successive PCR steps. The TCR alpha and beta cDNA libraries were sequenced on the Illumina HiSeq platform using custom primers. For the original study's pipeline: MiGEC processed the raw reads to extract unique molecular identifiers, while MiXCR was used to determine the CDR3 positions. For each individual, recombination models were inferred using an EM algorithm with the repgenHMM and IGoR tools. Shared clonotypes were analyzed with the tcR package in R, and sharing was normalized by the product of cloneset sizes. Out-of-frame nonproductive sequences were analyzed to study raw recombination free of thymic and clonal selection effects. TCRdb reran the public reads through fastp at Q25 and MiXCR, keeping productive beta chains. Here each entry gathers all rows of one CDR3 protein and keeps the most common genes and DNA. The V and J calls, along with clone size, are taken from TCRdb and not from the paper's own processing. This sample holds 450,000 to 600,000 distinct CDR3 sequences; 20% to 25% were observed only once. The ten largest clones take up around 0.47% of the sample.

Only healthy Caucasian donors were included. Three pairs of female monozygotic twins, all aged about 18 to 29 years, made up the twin cohort. Positive isolation kits from Invitrogen were used to isolate the CD4+ and CD8+ T cell populations. After removal of 6 bases from V and 7 bases from J, the junction retains 12 bases not matched to a gene. The CDR3 starts with the cysteine, ends with the phenylalanine, and has 14 residues. Only the CDR3 part of the read is kept: 42 bases, read in frame from the first base. The CDR1 and CDR2 encoded by the germline V gene (reference sequence) are DFQATT and SNEGSKA. These data also formed part of another study, on yellow fever vaccine responses in identical twins. As noted in the second study: The T cell response to vaccination in identical twins was reported by the authors to appear partly convergent and partly personalized. In the study, vaccine-responding T cell clones were precisely tracked in identical twins.

Sequenced material: CD4+ T cells sorted from blood. The source of this sequence is a woman aged 18-29 years in good health. This chain joins TRBV20-1 to TRBJ2-1; TRBD2 lines up with 7 middle nucleotides. CDR3 protein: CSAPLGLPENEQFF. DNA sequence: TGCAGTGCACCCTTGGGACTACCAGAGAATGAGCAGTTCTTC.